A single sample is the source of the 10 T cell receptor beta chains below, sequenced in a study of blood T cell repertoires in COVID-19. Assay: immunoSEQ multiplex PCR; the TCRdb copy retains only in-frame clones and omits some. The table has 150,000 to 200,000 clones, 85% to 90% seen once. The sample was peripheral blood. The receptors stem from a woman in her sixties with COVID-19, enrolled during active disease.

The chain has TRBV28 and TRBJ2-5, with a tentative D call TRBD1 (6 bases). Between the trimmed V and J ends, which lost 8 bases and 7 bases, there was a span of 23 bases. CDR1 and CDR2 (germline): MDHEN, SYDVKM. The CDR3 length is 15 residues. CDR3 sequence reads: CASGKGGSHFGTQYF. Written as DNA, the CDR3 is TGTGCCAGCGGGAAAGGGGGATCTCACTTTGGGACCCAGTACTTC.

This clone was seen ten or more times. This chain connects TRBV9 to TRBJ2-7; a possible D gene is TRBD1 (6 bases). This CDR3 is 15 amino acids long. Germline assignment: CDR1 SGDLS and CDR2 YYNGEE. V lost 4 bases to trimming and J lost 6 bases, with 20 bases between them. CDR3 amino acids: CASSHHKDRSSEQYF. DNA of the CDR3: TGTGCCAGCAGCCATCATAAAGACAGGAGCTCCGAGCAGTACTTC.

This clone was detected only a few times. The CDR3 DNA is TGCGCCAGCAGCCAGGACAGGGCCGGTCAGCCCCAGCATTTT. It translates to CASSQDRAGQPQHF. This sequence joins TRBV4-1 and TRBJ1-5, with TRBD1 matching 8 bases. The germline V gene has CDR1 MGHRA and CDR2 YSYEKL. The length of the CDR3 is 14 residues. V gave up 3 bases and J gave up 6 bases; unmatched junction bases: 4.

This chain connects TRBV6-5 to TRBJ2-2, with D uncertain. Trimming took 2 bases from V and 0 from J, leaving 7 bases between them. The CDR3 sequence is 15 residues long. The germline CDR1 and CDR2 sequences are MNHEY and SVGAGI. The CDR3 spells CASSYADSNTGELFF. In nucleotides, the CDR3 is TGTGCCAGCAGTTACGCCGACTCGAACACCGGGGAGCTGTTTTTT.

DNA for the CDR3: TGCAGCGTGACTAACAGGGGCACTGAAGCTTTCTTT. It encodes CSVTNRGTEAFF. The chain employs TRBV29-1 and TRBJ1-1; 7 positions agree with TRBD1. The V gene's germline CDR1 is SQVTM and CDR2 ANQGSEA. CDR3 length: 12 amino acids. V was clipped by 6 bases and J by 4 bases; unmatched bases: 5.

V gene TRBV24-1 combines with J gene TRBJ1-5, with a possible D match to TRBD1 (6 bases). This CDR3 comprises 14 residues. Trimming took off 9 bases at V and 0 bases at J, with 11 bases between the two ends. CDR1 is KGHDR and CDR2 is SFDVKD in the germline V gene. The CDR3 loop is CATAGAGSNQPQHF. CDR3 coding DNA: TGTGCCACCGCGGGGGCGGGTAGCAATCAGCCCCAGCATTTT.

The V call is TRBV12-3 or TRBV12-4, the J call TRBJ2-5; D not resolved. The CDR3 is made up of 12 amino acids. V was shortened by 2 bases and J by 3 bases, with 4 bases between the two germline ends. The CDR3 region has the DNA TGTGCCAGCAGTTTAACTGAAGAGACCCAGTACTTC. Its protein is CASSLTEETQYF.

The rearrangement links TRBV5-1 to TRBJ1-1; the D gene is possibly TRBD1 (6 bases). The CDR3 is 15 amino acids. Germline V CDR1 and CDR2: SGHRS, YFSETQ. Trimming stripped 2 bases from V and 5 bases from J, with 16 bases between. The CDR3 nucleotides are TGCGCCAGCAGCTTAGTCAGGGGTCTTGGAACTGAAGCTTTCTTT. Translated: CASSLVRGLGTEAFF.

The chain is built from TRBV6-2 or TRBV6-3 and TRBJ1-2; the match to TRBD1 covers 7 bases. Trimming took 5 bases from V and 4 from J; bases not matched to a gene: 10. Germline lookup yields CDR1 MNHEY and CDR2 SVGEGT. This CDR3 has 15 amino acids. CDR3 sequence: CASSNTGARTYGYTF. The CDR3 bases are TGTGCCAGCAGTAATACAGGGGCGAGGACCTATGGCTACACCTTC.

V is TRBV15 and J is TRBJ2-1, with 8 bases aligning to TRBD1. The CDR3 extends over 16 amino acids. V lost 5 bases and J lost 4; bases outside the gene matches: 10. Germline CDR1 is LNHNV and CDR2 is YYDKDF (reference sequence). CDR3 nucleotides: TGTGCCACCAGCTCCCTAGGACAGGGAACTTACAATGAGCAGTTCTTC. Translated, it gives CATSSLGQGTYNEQFF.